This passage covers 2 T cell receptor beta chains from one sample sequenced in a study of Graves' ophthalmopathy and Graves' hyperthyroidism. Amplified TCR beta CDR3 regions were obtained using RNA transcripts as template. After a first-round RT-PCR with HTBI primers, a second-round multiplex PCR was run. TCRdb used MiXCR to reprocess the multiplex PCR reads, holding one entry per CDR3 protein. The sample contains 500,000 to 600,000 distinct CDR3 sequences, 35% to 45% of which appear only once. The sequenced sample was peripheral blood or thyroid tissue (not recorded which). The receptors originated from an adult man with Graves' hyperthyroidism.

In this sample, this clonotype turned up a few times. This chain connects TRBV10-3 to TRBJ2-5; D unclear. The CDR3 has 13 residues. V was clipped by 4 bases and J by 5 bases, with 11 bases between them. Germline CDR1 reads ENHRY; CDR2 reads SYGVKD. CDR3 nucleotides: TGTGCCATCAGTGCTGGAATCAGGGAGACCCAGTACTTC. This codes for CAISAGIRETQYF.

In DNA, the CDR3 is TGTGCCAGCAGTTACTCCCGGGGTGGGTCTAATGAAAAACTGTTTTTT. Its protein is CASSYSRGGSNEKLFF. The V and J genes are TRBV6-5 and TRBJ1-4; unclear D gene. Germline-derived CDR1 and CDR2 are MNHEY and SVGAGI. This CDR3 contains 16 residues. V lost 0 bases to trimming and J lost 3 bases, with 11 bases between them.